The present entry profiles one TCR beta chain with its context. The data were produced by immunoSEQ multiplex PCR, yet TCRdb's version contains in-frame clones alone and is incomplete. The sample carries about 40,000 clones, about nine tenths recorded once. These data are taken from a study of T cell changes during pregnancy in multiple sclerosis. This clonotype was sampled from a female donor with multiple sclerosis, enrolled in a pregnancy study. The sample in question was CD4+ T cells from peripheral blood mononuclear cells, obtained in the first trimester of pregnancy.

The CDR3 DNA reads TGTGCCAGCAGCTTCACGGGGATCTATTCCACTGAAGCTTTCTTT. Translating gives CASSFTGIYSTEAFF. The V gene is TRBV5-5, the J gene TRBJ1-1; D not certain. Trimming pared 2 bases from V and 4 bases from J, leaving 15 bases between. Germline CDR1 and CDR2: SGHKS and YYEKEE (reference sequence). This CDR3 region has 15 residues.